This T cell receptor beta chain came from a study of T-cell reconstitution after alpha-beta-depleted transplantation in children. Study-wide results and limits: T-cell numbers and diversity one year post-transplant derived largely from freshly generated T cells. Expanded clones from the graft, numbering several hundred, reportedly supplied alpha-beta T cells about two months after transplant. The origin of high day-60 TCRbeta diversity in some patients lay in surviving recipient T cells and thymic progenitors.

This sample's TCRbeta library carried unique molecular identifier barcodes. From the PCR reads, TCRdb called clonotypes with MiXCR, one entry per CDR3 protein. The repertoire holds hundreds of thousands of distinct CDR3 sequences, with under 30% as singletons. Trimming shortened V by 10 bases and J by 0 bases, and 16 bases separated the two germline ends. Germline V lookup: CDR1 MNHNS, CDR2 SASEGT. CDR3 length equals 14 residues. Comments on this clonotype: Its target is not known.

This specimen was PBMCs, mostly from graft donor cells, taken 360 days after TCRalphabeta/CD19-depleted stem cell transplant. V and J are TRBV6-1 and TRBJ2-7; D may correspond to TRBD1 or TRBD2 (5 bases each). The sequence derives from a female patient aged 2-15 years who had a stem cell transplant for congenital amegakaryocytic thrombocytopenia, so the T cells may come from the graft donor. The CDR3 spells CATSLVGPSYEQYF. The DNA for the CDR3 is TGTGCCACTTCCCTTGTGGGACCCTCCTACGAGCAGTACTTC.